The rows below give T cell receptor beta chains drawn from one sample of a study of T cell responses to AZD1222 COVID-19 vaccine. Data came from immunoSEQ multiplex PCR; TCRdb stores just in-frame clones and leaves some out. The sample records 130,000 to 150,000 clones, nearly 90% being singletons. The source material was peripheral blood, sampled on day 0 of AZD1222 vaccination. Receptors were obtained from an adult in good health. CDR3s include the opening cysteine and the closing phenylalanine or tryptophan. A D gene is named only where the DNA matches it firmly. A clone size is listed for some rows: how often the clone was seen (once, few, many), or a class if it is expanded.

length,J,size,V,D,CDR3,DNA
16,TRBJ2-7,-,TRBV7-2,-,CASSLNPPGVTYEQYF,TGTGCCAGCAGCTTAAACCCCCCGGGAGTCACCTACGAGCAGTACTTC
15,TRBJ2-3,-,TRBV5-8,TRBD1,CASSPGQSSTDTQYF,TGTGCCAGCAGCCCGGGACAGTCTAGCACAGATACGCAGTATTTT
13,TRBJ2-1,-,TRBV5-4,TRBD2,CASSGTSSDEQFF,TGTGCCAGCAGCGGGACTAGCAGCGATGAGCAGTTCTTC
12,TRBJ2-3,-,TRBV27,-,CASSFSGGTQYF,TGTGCCAGCAGTTTCAGCGGAGGTACGCAGTATTTT
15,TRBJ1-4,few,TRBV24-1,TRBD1,CATSDSRGPGEKLFF,TGTGCCACCAGTGATTCGAGGGGGCCAGGGGAAAAACTGTTTTTT
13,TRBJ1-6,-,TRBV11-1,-,CASSPGRGTPLHF,TGTGCCAGCAGCCCAGGGCGGGGGACACCCCTCCACTTT
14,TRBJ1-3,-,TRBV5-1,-,CASSLWGLEDTIYF,TGCGCCAGCAGCCTATGGGGCCTCGAGGACACCATATATTTT
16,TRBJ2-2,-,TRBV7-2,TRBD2,CASSLRGGRVTGELFF,TGTGCCAGCAGCTTACGCGGGGGGCGGGTCACCGGGGAGCTGTTTTTT
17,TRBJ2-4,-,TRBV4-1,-,CASSQPHSRRDKNIQYF,TGCGCCAGCAGCCAACCTCATTCCAGAAGGGACAAAAACATTCAGTACTTC
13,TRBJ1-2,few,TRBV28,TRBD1,CASSSTGAYGYTF,TGTGCCAGCAGTTCCACAGGGGCCTATGGCTACACCTTC
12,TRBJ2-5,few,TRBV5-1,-,CASSLGWETQYF,TGCGCCAGCAGCTTAGGGTGGGAGACCCAGTACTTC
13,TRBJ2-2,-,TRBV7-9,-,CASSLTIQGELFF,TGTGCCAGCAGCTTAACTATACAGGGGGAGCTGTTTTTT
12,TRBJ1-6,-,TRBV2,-,CASTDRNSPLHF,TGTGCCAGCACCGACAGGAATTCACCCCTCCACTTT
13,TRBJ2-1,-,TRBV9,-,CASSAQLRDEQFF,TGTGCCAGCAGCGCGCAACTACGGGATGAGCAGTTCTTC
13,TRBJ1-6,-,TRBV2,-,CASSAQLNSPLHF,TGTGCCAGCAGTGCACAGCTTAATTCACCCCTCCACTTT
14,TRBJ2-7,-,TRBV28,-,CASSSLPLFHEQYF,TGTGCCAGCAGTTCCCTGCCCTTATTCCACGAGCAGTACTTC
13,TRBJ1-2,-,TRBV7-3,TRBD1,CASSPGQGYGYTF,TGTGCCAGCAGCCCTGGACAGGGTTATGGCTACACCTTC
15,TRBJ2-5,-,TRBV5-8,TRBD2,CASSLEASGSSPQYF,TGTGCCAGCAGCTTGGAGGCTAGCGGGAGCTCCCCCCAGTACTTC
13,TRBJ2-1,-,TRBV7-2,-,CASARGPEGEQFF,TGTGCCAGCGCCCGCGGACCTGAGGGAGAGCAGTTCTTC
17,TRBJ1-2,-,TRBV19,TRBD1,CASSTRQGPYPNYGYTF,TGTGCCAGTAGCACCAGACAGGGTCCTTACCCGAACTATGGCTACACCTTC
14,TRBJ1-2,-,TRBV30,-,CAWSVTPHNYGYTF,TGTGCCTGGAGTGTGACGCCCCATAACTATGGCTACACCTTC
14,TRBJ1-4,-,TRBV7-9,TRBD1,CASSREGAGEKLFF,TGTGCCAGCAGCCGCGAGGGGGCAGGTGAAAAACTGTTTTTT
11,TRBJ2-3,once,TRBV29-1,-,CSVETSRGGYF,TGCAGCGTTGAAACATCTCGGGGAGGGTATTTT
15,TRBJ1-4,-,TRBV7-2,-,CASSLAGGVNEKLFF,TGTGCCAGCAGCTTAGCGGGGGGCGTTAATGAAAAACTGTTTTTT
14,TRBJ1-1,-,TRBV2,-,CASSARTQNTEAFF,TGTGCCAGCAGTGCTAGGACGCAGAACACTGAAGCTTTCTTT
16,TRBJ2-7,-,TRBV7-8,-,CASSQGVSGISYEQYF,TGTGCCAGCAGCCAGGGGGTTAGCGGCATATCCTACGAGCAGTACTTC
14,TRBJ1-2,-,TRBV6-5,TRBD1,CASRPQERGRGYTF,TGTGCCAGCAGACCTCAAGAGAGGGGGCGAGGCTACACCTTC
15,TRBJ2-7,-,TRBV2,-,CASSEVRGARREQYF,TGTGCCAGCAGTGAAGTTAGGGGAGCTCGGCGGGAGCAGTACTTC
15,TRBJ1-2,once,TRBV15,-,CATSRDSGGIYGYTF,TGTGCCACCAGCAGAGATTCGGGGGGTATCTATGGCTACACCTTC
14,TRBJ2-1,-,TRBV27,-,CASSYYGSYNEQFF,TGTGCCAGCAGTTACTACGGCTCCTACAATGAGCAGTTCTTC
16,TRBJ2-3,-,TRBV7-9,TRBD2,CASSLSQGLAADTQYF,TGTGCCAGCAGCTTAAGCCAAGGCCTAGCGGCAGATACGCAGTATTTT
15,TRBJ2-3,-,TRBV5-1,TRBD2,CASSYPGGFTDTQYF,TGCGCCAGCAGCTACCCGGGAGGGTTTACAGATACGCAGTATTTT
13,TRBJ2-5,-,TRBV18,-,CASSPPSGETQYF,TGTGCCAGCTCGCCTCCTTCCGGCGAGACCCAGTACTTC
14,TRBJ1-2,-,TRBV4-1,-,CASSPAGSNYGYTF,TGCGCCAGCAGTCCCGCCGGCTCTAACTATGGCTACACCTTC
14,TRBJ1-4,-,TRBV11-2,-,CASSYEDSNEKLFF,TGTGCCAGCAGCTACGAGGACAGTAATGAAAAACTGTTTTTT
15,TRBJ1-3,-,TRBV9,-,CASSVRGYPGNTIYF,TGTGCCAGCAGCGTACGGGGCTATCCTGGAAACACCATATATTTT
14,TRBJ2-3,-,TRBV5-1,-,CASSLALNTDTQYF,TGCGCCAGCAGCTTGGCTTTGAACACAGATACGCAGTATTTT
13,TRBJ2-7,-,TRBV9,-,CASSVDPRYEQYF,TGTGCCAGCAGCGTAGACCCCAGATACGAGCAGTACTTC
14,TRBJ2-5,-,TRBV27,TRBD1,CASRHTGGFETQYF,TGTGCCAGCAGACATACAGGGGGCTTTGAGACCCAGTACTTC
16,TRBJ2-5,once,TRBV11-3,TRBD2,CASSGRTSVKQETQYF,TGTGCCAGCAGCGGAAGGACTAGTGTCAAGCAAGAGACCCAGTACTTC
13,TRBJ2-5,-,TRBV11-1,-,CASSLAPQETQYF,TGTGCCAGCAGCTTAGCGCCGCAAGAGACCCAGTACTTC
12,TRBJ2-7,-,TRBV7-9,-,CASNGPSYEQYF,TGTGCCAGCAACGGACCGAGCTACGAGCAGTACTTC
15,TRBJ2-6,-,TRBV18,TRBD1,CASSPDRAGANVLTF,TGTGCCAGCTCACCAGACAGGGCTGGGGCCAACGTCCTGACTTTC
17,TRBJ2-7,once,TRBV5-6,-,CASSLRRTFALSYEQYF,TGTGCCAGCAGCTTAAGACGGACGTTCGCTCTTAGTTACGAGCAGTACTTC
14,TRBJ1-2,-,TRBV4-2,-,CASSQVRGNNGYTF,TGTGCCAGCAGCCAAGTACGAGGGAATAACGGCTACACCTTC
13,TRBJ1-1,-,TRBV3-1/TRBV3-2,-,CASSQTGRTEAFF,TGTGCCAGCAGCCAAACGGGTCGCACTGAAGCTTTCTTT
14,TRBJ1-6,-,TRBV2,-,CASSDSSYNSPLHF,TGTGCCAGCAGTGACAGCTCCTATAATTCACCCCTCCACTTT
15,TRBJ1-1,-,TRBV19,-,CASSRRGGANTEAFF,TGTGCCAGTAGTAGAAGGGGGGGAGCGAACACTGAAGCTTTCTTT
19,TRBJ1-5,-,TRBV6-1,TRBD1,CASSGGQGALMLSNQPQHF,TGTGCCAGCAGTGGAGGACAGGGGGCTCTTATGCTAAGCAATCAGCCCCAGCATTTT
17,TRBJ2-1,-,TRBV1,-,CTSSQDEVATPPNEQFF,TGCACCAGCAGCCAAGATGAGGTAGCCACTCCCCCCAATGAGCAGTTCTTC
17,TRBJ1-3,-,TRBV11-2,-,CASSLGSVLRSGNTIYF,TGTGCCAGCAGCTTAGGGTCAGTCCTGCGGTCTGGAAACACCATATATTTT
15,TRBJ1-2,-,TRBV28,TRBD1,CASSLLGGGTGGYTF,TGTGCCAGCAGTCTACTCGGAGGGGGCACAGGTGGCTACACCTTC
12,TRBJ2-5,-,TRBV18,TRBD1,CASSRQGETQYF,TGTGCCAGCTCCCGACAGGGGGAGACCCAGTACTTC
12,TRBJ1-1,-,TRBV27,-,CASSLRGGEAFF,TGTGCCAGCAGTTTAAGGGGGGGTGAAGCTTTCTTT
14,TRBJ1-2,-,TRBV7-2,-,CASSPSEGNYGYTF,TGTGCCAGCAGCCCTTCGGAGGGGAACTATGGCTACACCTTC
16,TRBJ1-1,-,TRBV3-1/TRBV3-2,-,CASSQDRGDLNTEAFF,TGTGCCAGCAGCCAAGATCGGGGGGACTTGAACACTGAAGCTTTCTTT
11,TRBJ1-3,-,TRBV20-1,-,CSASLRNTIYF,TGCAGTGCTAGTCTCCGAAACACCATATATTTT
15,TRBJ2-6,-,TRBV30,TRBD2,CAWSVRGAGANVLTF,TGTGCCTGGAGTGTACGGGGGGCTGGGGCCAACGTCCTGACTTTC
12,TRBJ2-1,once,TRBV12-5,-,CASGFSYNEQFF,TGTGCTAGTGGTTTTAGTTACAATGAGCAGTTCTTC
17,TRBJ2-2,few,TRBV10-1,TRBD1,CASSEGNRGPNSGELFF,TGCGCCAGCAGTGAGGGGAACAGGGGGCCAAATTCCGGGGAGCTGTTTTTT